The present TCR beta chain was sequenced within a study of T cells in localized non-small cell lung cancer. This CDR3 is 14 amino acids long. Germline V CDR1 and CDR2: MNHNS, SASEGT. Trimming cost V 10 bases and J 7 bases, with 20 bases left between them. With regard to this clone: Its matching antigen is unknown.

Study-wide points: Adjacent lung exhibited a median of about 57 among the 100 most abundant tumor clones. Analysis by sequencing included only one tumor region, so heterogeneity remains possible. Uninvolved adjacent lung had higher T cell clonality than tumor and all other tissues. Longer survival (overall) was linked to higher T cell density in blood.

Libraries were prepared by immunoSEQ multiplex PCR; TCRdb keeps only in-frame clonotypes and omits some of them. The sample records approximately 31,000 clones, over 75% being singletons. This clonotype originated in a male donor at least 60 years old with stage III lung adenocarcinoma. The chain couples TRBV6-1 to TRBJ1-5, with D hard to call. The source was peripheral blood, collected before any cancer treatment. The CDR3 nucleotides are TGTGCCACCCTCAATGGTCCTTTGGGACAGCCCCAGCATTTT. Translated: CATLNGPLGQPQHF.